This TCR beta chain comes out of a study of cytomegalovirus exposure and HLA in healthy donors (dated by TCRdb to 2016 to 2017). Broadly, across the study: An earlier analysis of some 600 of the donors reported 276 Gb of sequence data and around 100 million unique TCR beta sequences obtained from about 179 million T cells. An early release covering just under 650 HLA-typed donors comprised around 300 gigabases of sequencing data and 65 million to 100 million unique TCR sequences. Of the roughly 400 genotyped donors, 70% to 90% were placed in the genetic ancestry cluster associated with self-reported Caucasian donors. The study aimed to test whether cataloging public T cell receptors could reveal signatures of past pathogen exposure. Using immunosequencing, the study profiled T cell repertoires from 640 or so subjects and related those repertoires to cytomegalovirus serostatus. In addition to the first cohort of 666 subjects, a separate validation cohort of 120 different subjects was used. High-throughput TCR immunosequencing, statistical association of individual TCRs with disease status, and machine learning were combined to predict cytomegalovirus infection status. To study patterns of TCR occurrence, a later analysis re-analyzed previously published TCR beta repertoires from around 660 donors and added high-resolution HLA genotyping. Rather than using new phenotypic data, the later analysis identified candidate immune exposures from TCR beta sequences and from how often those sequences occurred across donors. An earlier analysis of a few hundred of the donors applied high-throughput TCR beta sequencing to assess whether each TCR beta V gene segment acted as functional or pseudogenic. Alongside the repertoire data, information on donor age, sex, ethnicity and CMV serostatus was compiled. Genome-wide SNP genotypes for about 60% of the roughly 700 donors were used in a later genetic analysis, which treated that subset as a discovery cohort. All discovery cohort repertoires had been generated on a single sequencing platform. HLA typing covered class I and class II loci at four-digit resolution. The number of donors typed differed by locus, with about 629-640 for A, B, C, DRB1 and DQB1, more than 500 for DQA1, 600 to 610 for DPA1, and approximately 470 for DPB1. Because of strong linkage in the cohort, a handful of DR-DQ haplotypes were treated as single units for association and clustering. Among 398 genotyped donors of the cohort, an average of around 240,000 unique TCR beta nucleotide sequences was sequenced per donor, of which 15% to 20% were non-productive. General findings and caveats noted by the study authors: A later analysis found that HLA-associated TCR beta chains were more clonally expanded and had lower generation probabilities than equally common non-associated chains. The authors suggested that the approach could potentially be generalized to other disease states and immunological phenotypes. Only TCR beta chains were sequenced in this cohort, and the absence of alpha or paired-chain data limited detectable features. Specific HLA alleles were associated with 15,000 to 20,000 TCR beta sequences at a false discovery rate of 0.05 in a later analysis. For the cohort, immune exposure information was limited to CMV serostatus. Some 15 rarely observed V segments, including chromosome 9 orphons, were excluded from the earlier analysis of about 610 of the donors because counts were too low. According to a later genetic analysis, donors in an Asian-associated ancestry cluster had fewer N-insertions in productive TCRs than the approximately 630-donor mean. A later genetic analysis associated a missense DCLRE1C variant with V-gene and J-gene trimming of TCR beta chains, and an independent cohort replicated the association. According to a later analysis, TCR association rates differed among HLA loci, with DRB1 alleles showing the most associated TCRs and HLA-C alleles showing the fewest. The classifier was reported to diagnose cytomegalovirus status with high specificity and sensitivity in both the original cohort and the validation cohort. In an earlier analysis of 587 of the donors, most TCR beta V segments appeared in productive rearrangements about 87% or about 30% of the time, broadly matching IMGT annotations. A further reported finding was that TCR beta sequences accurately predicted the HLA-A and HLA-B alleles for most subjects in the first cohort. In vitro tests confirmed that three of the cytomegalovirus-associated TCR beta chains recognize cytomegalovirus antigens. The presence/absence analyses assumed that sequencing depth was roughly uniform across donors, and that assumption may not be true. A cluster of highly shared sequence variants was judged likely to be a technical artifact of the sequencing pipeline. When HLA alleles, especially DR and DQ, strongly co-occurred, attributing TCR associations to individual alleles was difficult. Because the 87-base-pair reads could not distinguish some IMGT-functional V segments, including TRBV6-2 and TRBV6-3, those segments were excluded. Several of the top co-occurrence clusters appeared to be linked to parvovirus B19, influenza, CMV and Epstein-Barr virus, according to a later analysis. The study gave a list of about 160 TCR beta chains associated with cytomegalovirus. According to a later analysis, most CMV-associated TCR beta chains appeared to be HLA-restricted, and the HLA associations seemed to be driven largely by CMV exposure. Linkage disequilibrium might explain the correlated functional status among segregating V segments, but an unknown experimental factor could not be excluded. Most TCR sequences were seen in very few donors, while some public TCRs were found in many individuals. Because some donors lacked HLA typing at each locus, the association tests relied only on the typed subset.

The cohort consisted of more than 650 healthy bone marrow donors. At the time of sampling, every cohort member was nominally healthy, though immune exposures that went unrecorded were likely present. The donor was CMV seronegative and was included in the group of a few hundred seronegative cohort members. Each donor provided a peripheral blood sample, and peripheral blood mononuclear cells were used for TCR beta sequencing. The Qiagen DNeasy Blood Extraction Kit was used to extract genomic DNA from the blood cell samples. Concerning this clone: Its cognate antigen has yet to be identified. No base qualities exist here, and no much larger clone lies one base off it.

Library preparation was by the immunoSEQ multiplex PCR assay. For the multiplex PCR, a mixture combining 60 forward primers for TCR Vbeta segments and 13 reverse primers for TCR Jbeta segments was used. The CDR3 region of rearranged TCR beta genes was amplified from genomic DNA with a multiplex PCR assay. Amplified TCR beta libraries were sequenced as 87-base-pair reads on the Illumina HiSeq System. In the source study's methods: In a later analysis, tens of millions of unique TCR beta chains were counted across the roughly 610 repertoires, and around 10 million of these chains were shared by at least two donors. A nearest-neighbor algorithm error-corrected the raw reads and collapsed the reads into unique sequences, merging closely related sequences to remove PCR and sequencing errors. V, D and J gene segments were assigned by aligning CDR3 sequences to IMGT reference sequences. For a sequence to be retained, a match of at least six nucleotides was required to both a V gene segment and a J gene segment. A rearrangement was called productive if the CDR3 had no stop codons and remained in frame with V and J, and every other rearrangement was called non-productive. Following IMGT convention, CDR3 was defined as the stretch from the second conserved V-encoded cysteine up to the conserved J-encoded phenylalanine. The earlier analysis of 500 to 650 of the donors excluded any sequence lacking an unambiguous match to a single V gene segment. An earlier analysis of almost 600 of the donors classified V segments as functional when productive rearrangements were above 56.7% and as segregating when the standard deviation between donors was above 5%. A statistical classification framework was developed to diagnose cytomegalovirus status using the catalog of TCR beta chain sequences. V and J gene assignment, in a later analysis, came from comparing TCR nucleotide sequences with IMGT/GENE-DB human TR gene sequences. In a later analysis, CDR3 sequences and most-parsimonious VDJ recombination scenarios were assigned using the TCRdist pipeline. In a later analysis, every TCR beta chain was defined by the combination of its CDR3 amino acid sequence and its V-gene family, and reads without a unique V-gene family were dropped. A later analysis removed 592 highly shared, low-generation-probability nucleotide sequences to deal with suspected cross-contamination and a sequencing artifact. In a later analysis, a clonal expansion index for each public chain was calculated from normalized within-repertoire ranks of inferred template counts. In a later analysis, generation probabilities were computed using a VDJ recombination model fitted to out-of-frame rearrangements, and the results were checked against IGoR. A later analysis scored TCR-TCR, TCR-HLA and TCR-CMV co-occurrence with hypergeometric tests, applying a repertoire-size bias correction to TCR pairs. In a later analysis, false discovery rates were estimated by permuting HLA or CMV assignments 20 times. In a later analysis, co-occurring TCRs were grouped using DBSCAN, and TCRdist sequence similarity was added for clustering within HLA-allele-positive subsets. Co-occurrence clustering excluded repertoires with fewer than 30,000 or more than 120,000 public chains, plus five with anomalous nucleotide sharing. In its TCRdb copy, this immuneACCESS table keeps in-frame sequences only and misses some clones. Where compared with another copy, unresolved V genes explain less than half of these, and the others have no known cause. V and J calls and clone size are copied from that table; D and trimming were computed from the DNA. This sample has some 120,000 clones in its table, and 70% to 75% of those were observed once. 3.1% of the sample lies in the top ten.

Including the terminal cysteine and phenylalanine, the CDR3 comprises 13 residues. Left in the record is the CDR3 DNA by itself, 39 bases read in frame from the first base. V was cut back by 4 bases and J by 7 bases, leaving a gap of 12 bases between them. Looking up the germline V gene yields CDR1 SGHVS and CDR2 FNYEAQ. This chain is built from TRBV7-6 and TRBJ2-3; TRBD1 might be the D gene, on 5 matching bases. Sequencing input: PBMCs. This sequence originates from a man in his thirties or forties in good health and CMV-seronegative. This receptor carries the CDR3 CASSSNQGYTQYF. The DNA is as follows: TGTGCCAGCAGCTCGAATCAGGGTTATACGCAGTATTTT.